Listed below are T cell receptor beta chains from one sample, sequenced in a study of brain T cells in children with intractable seizures. Profiling relied on immunoSEQ multiplex PCR, and the TCRdb table lists in-frame clones only, not all of them. The table has 340,000 or so clones, over 85% seen once. Here the sequenced sample was peripheral blood, taken roughly 5 months after surgery. All receptors derive from a boy under two years old with tuberous sclerosis and intractable seizures. Both conserved end residues are part of each CDR3. A D gene is named only where the DNA matches it firmly. Clone size is given for some rows only: seen once, a few or many times, or a class if the clone is expanded.

j_gene	d_gene	len	v_gene	abundance	CDR3aa	CDR3nt
TRBJ1-5	-	13	TRBV5-6	-	CASSLGVGQPQHF	TGTGCCAGCAGCTTGGGGGTGGGTCAGCCCCAGCATTTT
TRBJ1-6	-	15	TRBV5-6	-	CASSFQSSYNSPLHF	TGTGCCAGCAGCTTTCAGAGCTCCTATAATTCACCCCTCCACTTT
TRBJ2-3	-	16	TRBV4-1	-	CASSQPWASSTDTQYF	TGCGCCAGCAGCCAACCCTGGGCCTCTAGCACAGATACGCAGTATTTT
TRBJ2-4	-	13	TRBV7-2	-	CASSLPGSNIQYF	TGTGCCAGCAGCTTACCGGGGAGTAACATTCAGTACTTC
TRBJ2-1	-	16	TRBV19	once	CASSARGVASEDEQFF	TGTGCCAGTAGTGCCCGCGGGGTAGCCTCCGAAGATGAGCAGTTCTTC
TRBJ1-1	-	13	TRBV7-6	few	CASSLQEDTEAFF	TGTGCCAGCAGCTTACAGGAGGACACTGAAGCTTTCTTT
TRBJ2-7	-	13	TRBV6-5	-	CAIPGGVAYEQYF	TGTGCCATCCCAGGGGGGGTTGCCTACGAGCAGTACTTC
TRBJ2-7	-	12	TRBV11-3	-	CASKGQYYEQYF	TGTGCCAGCAAGGGGCAGTACTACGAGCAGTACTTC
TRBJ2-3	TRBD2	16	TRBV9	-	CASSPGASGSLDTQYF	TGTGCCAGCAGCCCCGGAGCGAGCGGGAGCCTAGATACGCAGTATTTT
TRBJ1-2	-	14	TRBV4-1	once	CASSHPGRNYGYTF	TGCGCCAGCAGCCACCCGGGACGAAACTATGGCTACACCTTC
TRBJ2-7	TRBD1	13	TRBV7-9	-	CASSGDRAYEQYF	TGTGCCAGCAGTGGGGACAGGGCCTACGAGCAGTACTTC
TRBJ1-2	-	14	TRBV3-1/TRBV3-2	-	CASSPLVWGNGYTF	TGTGCCAGCAGCCCTCTGGTGTGGGGGAATGGCTACACCTTC
TRBJ2-1	TRBD2	17	TRBV7-9	-	CASSPLAGGPIYNEQFF	TGTGCCAGCAGCCCCCTTGCGGGAGGGCCGATATACAATGAGCAGTTCTTC
TRBJ2-1	TRBD1	17	TRBV6-1	-	CASSERDRVGSYNEQFF	TGTGCCAGCAGTGAGCGCGACAGGGTCGGGTCCTACAATGAGCAGTTCTTC
TRBJ2-7	-	12	TRBV12-3/TRBV12-4	-	CASSRPGYEQYF	TGTGCCAGCAGTCGCCCCGGGTACGAGCAGTACTTC
TRBJ2-7	-	15	TRBV5-6	-	CASSLSGQGPYEQYF	TGTGCCAGCAGCTTGTCCGGGCAGGGTCCCTACGAGCAGTACTTC
TRBJ2-6	-	13	TRBV14	-	CASRDSGANVLTF	TGTGCCAGCAGAGACTCTGGGGCCAACGTCCTGACTTTC
TRBJ1-2	-	11	TRBV12-3/TRBV12-4	-	CASSGGYGYTF	TGTGCCAGCTCTGGGGGGTATGGCTACACCTTC
TRBJ1-4	-	18	TRBV7-8	-	CASSSARGGAATNEKLFF	TGTGCCAGCAGCTCGGCCCGGGGGGGGGCCGCAACTAATGAAAAACTGTTTTTT
TRBJ1-5	-	14	TRBV5-5	-	CASSLVQGIQPQHF	TGTGCCAGCAGCTTGGTTCAGGGCATTCAGCCCCAGCATTTT
TRBJ2-7	-	11	TRBV23-1	once	CASSQRAVEYF	TGCGCCAGCAGTCAACGGGCGGTAGAGTACTTC
TRBJ2-1	TRBD2	15	TRBV6-5	once	CASSSSGSTYNEQFF	TGTGCCAGCAGCTCCAGCGGGAGCACCTACAATGAGCAGTTCTTC
TRBJ2-1	TRBD2	17	TRBV3-1/TRBV3-2	-	CASSQAGGGRAYNEQFF	TGTGCCAGCAGCCAAGCCGGGGGCGGGAGGGCCTACAATGAGCAGTTCTTC
TRBJ2-7	-	12	TRBV12-3/TRBV12-4	-	CASSFIVYEQYF	TGTGCCAGCAGTTTTATAGTTTACGAGCAGTACTTC
TRBJ1-1	TRBD1	17	TRBV7-2	-	CASSFGRQGSHGTEAFF	TGTGCCAGCAGCTTCGGGCGACAGGGTTCCCATGGAACTGAAGCTTTCTTT
TRBJ2-7	TRBD2	13	TRBV10-3	-	CAIEGGSSYEQYF	TGTGCCATCGAGGGAGGGTCGTCCTACGAGCAGTACTTC
TRBJ1-1	-	14	TRBV6-1	-	CASSEDGGFAEAFF	TGTGCCAGCAGTGAAGATGGGGGATTCGCTGAAGCTTTCTTT
TRBJ1-4	-	14	TRBV4-1	-	CASSQVTALEKLFF	TGCGCCAGCAGCCAAGTGACAGCTTTGGAAAAACTGTTTTTT
TRBJ1-2	TRBD1	11	TRBV29-1	-	CSVRTGVGYTF	TGCAGCGTGAGAACAGGGGTAGGCTACACCTTC
TRBJ2-7	TRBD1	15	TRBV6-5	once	CASRAGQGASYEQYF	TGTGCCAGCAGGGCAGGACAGGGGGCTTCCTACGAGCAGTACTTC
TRBJ2-7	TRBD1	15	TRBV7-6	-	CASSLAGQGSYEQYF	TGTGCCAGCAGCTTAGCGGGACAGGGCTCCTACGAGCAGTACTTC
TRBJ1-1	TRBD1	14	TRBV5-8	-	CASSLGGTGLEAFF	TGTGCCAGCAGCTTGGGGGGGACAGGACTTGAAGCTTTCTTT
TRBJ2-5	TRBD2	15	TRBV5-1	-	CASSSGGARQETQYF	TGCGCCAGCAGTAGCGGGGGGGCAAGGCAAGAGACCCAGTACTTC
TRBJ1-1	-	13	TRBV14	-	CASSSGYNAEAFF	TGTGCCAGCAGCTCAGGGTACAATGCTGAAGCTTTCTTT
TRBJ1-1	TRBD1	17	TRBV30	-	CAWREDGTGRTTTEAFF	TGTGCCTGGAGGGAAGACGGGACAGGGCGCACTACCACTGAAGCTTTCTTT
TRBJ1-1	-	15	TRBV11-3	-	CASSPSGQKNTEAFF	TGTGCCAGCAGCCCCTCGGGACAAAAGAACACTGAAGCTTTCTTT
TRBJ2-7	-	13	TRBV28	once	CASGTTSSYEQYF	TGTGCCAGTGGGACAACAAGCTCCTACGAGCAGTACTTC
TRBJ1-1	-	12	TRBV11-3	-	CASSPAQTSAFF	TGTGCCAGCAGCCCCGCCCAAACGAGTGCTTTCTTT
TRBJ1-2	TRBD1	15	TRBV6-2/TRBV6-3	few	CASSYTPQGAYGYTF	TGTGCCAGCAGTTACACTCCGCAGGGGGCATATGGCTACACCTTC
TRBJ2-5	TRBD2	15	TRBV6-5	-	CASSYSGTSYETQYF	TGTGCCAGCAGTTACTCCGGGACTAGTTATGAGACCCAGTACTTC
TRBJ1-1	-	14	TRBV29-1	-	CSGRTQTLNTEAFF	TGCAGCGGAAGGACACAAACCCTGAACACTGAAGCTTTCTTT
TRBJ1-1	-	14	TRBV7-3	-	CASSSGTLNTEAFF	TGTGCCAGCAGCTCCGGGACCCTAAACACTGAAGCTTTCTTT